This T cell receptor (beta chain) derives from a study of shared clonotypes between healthy human individuals. The CDR3 extends over 14 amino acids. The V and J ends lost 3 bases and 1 base respectively, with 9 bases between them. Germline CDR1 SGHTA, CDR2 FQGNSA. Study conclusions and caveats: The donor pool, a small one, limited the genetic and exposure-history diversity represented.

Concerning this clone: Its antigen is unidentified.

Execution of the assay was at deep level. Splitting of each subset's genomic DNA was done evenly across several immunoSEQ plates. The quantity of DNA used in unsorted PBMC replicate PCRs was approximately 300 ng, corresponding to tens of thousands of T cell genomes. This table comes from immunoSEQ multiplex PCR, and its TCRdb copy is limited to in-frame clones, with some not included. The table includes roughly 500,000 clones, roughly 78% detected once. This chain connects TRBV7-2 to TRBJ1-2; D gene uncertain. The source material was PBMCs. This TCR came from a woman aged 40 to 50 in good health. Some clones in this sample may be carry-over from other donors' samples. The CDR3 DNA follows: TGTGCCAGCAGCTTGGACCGGATTAACTATGGCTACACCTTC. Protein: CASSLDRINYGYTF.